This T cell receptor (beta chain) was identified during a study of circulating and synovial CD4+ cells in juvenile arthritis. Regarding this clone: As yet, its antigen is unknown.

Some clones are missing from TCRdb's copy, which holds only in-frame ones; the method was immunoSEQ multiplex PCR. The sample consists of tens of thousands of clones, approximately 94% of them appearing once. Study observations and caveats: Deeper sequencing increased measured overlap with synovial clonotypes. Compared with bulk blood, circulating pathogenic-like lymphocytes shared substantially more CDR3 sequences with synovial T cells.

There are 14 residues in the CDR3. Trimming took 4 bases from V and 2 from J, leaving 11 bases between them. CDR1 KGHSH and CDR2 LQKENI come from the germline V gene. Samples derive from patients with active juvenile idiopathic arthritis. The TCR comes from a human donor with juvenile idiopathic arthritis. The specimen sequenced was CD4+ T cells from blood. The chain combines TRBV18 with TRBJ1-2; D perhaps matches TRBD1 (6 bases). CDR3 sequence reads: CASSHGQLNYGYTF. The CDR3 nucleotides are TGTGCCAGCTCACATGGACAGTTGAACTATGGCTACACCTTC.